These 23 T cell receptor beta chains were all obtained from the same sample, sequenced in a study of blood T cell repertoires in COVID-19. TCRdb keeps only in-frame clones here, not all; method: immunoSEQ multiplex PCR. The sample holds some 300,000 clones, 89% seen once. The sample taken for sequencing was PBMCs or T cells enriched from blood (not recorded which). The receptors were gathered from a woman aged 45-60 years who had been exposed to COVID-19.

This chain uses TRBV5-1 with TRBJ1-2; no clear D. Germline V lookup: CDR1 SGHRS, CDR2 YFSETQ. V gave up 0 bases and J gave up 0 bases, with 6 bases separating them. CDR3 size: 14 residues. The CDR3 spells CASSLGSSNYGYTF. The CDR3 DNA is TGCGCCAGCAGCTTGGGGAGCTCTAACTATGGCTACACCTTC.

The chain links TRBV28 to TRBJ2-7; no definite D call. In germline, CDR1 is MDHEN, CDR2 SYDVKM. The germline V and J ends were trimmed by 5 bases and 6 bases, with 14 bases remaining between them. This CDR3 region has 13 residues. The CDR3 DNA reads as TGTGCCAGCAGTCCCTCCCCCCGGTTCGAGCAGTACTTC. Translation gives CASSPSPRFEQYF.

This clone was seen a single time. The V call is TRBV5-1, the J call TRBJ2-2; D is perhaps TRBD1 (5 bases). The ends were cut back, 4 bases at V and 7 bases at J, with 29 bases in the middle. The germline V gene has CDR1 SGHRS and CDR2 YFSETQ. The CDR3 contains 19 residues. As DNA, the CDR3 is TGCGCCAGCAGCCCGGGCGCGTCCAATCGGCAGGGCCGACTCGGGGAGCTGTTTTTT. It codes for CASSPGASNRQGRLGELFF.

The chain carries TRBV5-4 and TRBJ2-5; TRBD2 matches at 11 bases. Trimming removed 4 bases from V and 5 bases from J; junction bases left unmatched: 10. CDR1 SGHNT and CDR2 YYREEE come from the germline V gene (reference sequence). The length of the CDR3 is 16 residues. CDR3: CASSRYSGGGGETQYF. The CDR3 DNA reads TGTGCCAGCAGCCGCTATAGCGGGGGGGGCGGGGAGACCCAGTACTTC.

This clone was seen just once. This rearrangement joins TRBV10-3 to TRBJ2-1; 7 nucleotides match TRBD1. Germline trimming cut 10 bases from V and 6 bases from J; bases unmatched to any gene: 12. CDR3 length: 14 amino acids. Looked up from germline, CDR1 is ENHRY and CDR2 is SYGVKD. CDR3 bases: TGTGCCACTAGTCTACCAGGGGGTGGCAATGAGCAGTTCTTC. Amino acids: CATSLPGGGNEQFF.

V is TRBV4-1 and J is TRBJ1-1, with D possibly TRBD1 on 6 matching bases. This CDR3 contains 15 residues. Trimming took off 5 bases at V and 2 bases at J, with 15 bases between the two ends. CDR1 and CDR2 from the germline V gene are MGHRA and YSYEKL. The CDR3 DNA sequence: TGCGCCAGCAGCGGTCGACCCAGGGGAAACACTGAAGCTTTCTTT. It codes for CASSGRPRGNTEAFF.

J is TRBJ2-1 and V is TRBV5-4, with 11 bases identical to TRBD2. Losses at the gene ends were 7 bases for V and 0 bases for J; bases not matched to a gene: 12. This CDR3 contains 18 residues. CDR1 SGHNT and CDR2 YYREEE come from the germline V gene (reference sequence). The CDR3 is CASAPGSSGGASYNEQFF. For the CDR3, the DNA is TGTGCCAGCGCCCCCGGGAGTAGCGGGGGGGCCTCCTACAATGAGCAGTTCTTC.

The CDR3 loop reads CASRAHGGPEERPQHF. CDR3 bases: TGTGCCAGCAGAGCCCACGGAGGGCCTGAGGAGCGACCCCAGCATTTT. The rearrangement links TRBV27 to TRBJ1-5; D gene uncertain. Trimming left V 6 bases short and J 10 bases short, with 25 bases between. The CDR3 is made up of 16 amino acids. Per germline, CDR1 MNHEY and CDR2 SMNVEV (reference sequence).

The chain is built from TRBV28 and TRBJ1-1; TRBD1 matches at 7 bases. V lost 4 bases, J lost 1 base, and 15 bases stayed unmatched. Germline CDR1 MDHEN, CDR2 SYDVKM. The CDR3 has 18 amino acids. CDR3 region: CASSSLTQGFRKNTEAFF. The CDR3 coding sequence is TGTGCCAGCAGTTCACTTACACAGGGGTTTAGGAAGAACACTGAAGCTTTCTTT. Full variable domain (remainder filled in from reference TRBV28 and TRBJ1-1): DVKVTQSSRYLVKRTGEKVFLECVQDMDHENMFWYRQDPGLGLRLIYFSYDVKMKEKGDIPEGYSVSREKKERFSLILESASTNQTSMYLCASSSLTQGFRKNTEAFFGQGTRLTVV.

This clone was counted once. The rearrangement uses TRBV7-9 and TRBJ1-2, with TRBD1 matching 12 bases. The CDR3 has 18 amino acids. Germline CDR1 reads SEHNR; CDR2 reads FQNEAQ (reference sequence). The V gene end was trimmed by 0 bases and the J gene end by 6 bases; junction bases not matched to a gene: 11. In nucleotides, the CDR3 is TGTGCCAGCAGCTTAGCCGTTCGTGGGACAGGGGGCGCAAATGGCTACACCTTC. Protein sequence: CASSLAVRGTGGANGYTF.

This clone was seen a few times. The chain links TRBV6-5 to TRBJ2-1; tentatively, D is TRBD2 (6 bases). This CDR3 has 15 residues. The V and J ends lost 0 bases and 3 bases respectively, with 9 bases between them. Germline V gives CDR1 MNHEY, CDR2 SVGAGI. DNA for the CDR3: TGTGCCAGCAGTTACTCCGCGACTAGCTACAATGAGCAGTTCTTC. Encoded protein: CASSYSATSYNEQFF.

The chain links TRBV30 to TRBJ2-1, with D unclear. V lost 2 bases and J lost 6, with 5 bases in between. Germline V gene data show CDR1 as GTSNPN and CDR2 as SVGIG (reference sequence). The CDR3 is 11 amino acids. In DNA, the CDR3 is TGTGCCTGGAGTTTTAGCAATGAGCAGTTCTTC. It codes for CAWSFSNEQFF.

The chain recombines TRBV13 with TRBJ1-2; D gene unclear. The germline gives CDR1 PRHDT, CDR2 FYEKMQ (reference sequence). V dropped 3 bases and J dropped 0 bases, with 11 bases sitting between them. This CDR3 is built from 15 residues. CDR3 coding DNA: TGTGCCAGCAGCTTTAGTATCGGGGCTAACTATGGCTACACCTTC. It specifies CASSFSIGANYGYTF.

The chain couples TRBV15 to TRBJ1-2; no firm D call. Trimming cost V 5 bases and J 3 bases, with 22 bases left between them. CDR1 and CDR2 from the germline V gene are LNHNV and YYDKDF (reference sequence). This CDR3 has 17 amino acids. The CDR3 DNA reads as TGTGCCACCAGCCCAACCATTAAGACTCTCACGTACTATGGCTACACCTTC. This encodes CATSPTIKTLTYYGYTF.

The genes are TRBV4-1 and TRBJ1-4; 8 bases are a match to TRBD1. Looked up from germline, CDR1 is MGHRA and CDR2 is YSYEKL. CDR3 length: 17 amino acids. V lost 1 base, J lost 3 bases, and 7 bases stayed unmatched. The CDR3 protein is CASSQGSTGAANEKLFF. The DNA of the CDR3 is TGCGCCAGCAGCCAAGGGTCGACAGGGGCGGCTAATGAAAAACTGTTTTTT.

This sequence joins TRBV6-1 and TRBJ1-2, with D perhaps matching TRBD1 (5 bases). The CDR3 consists of 12 residues. Germline CDR1 MNHNS, CDR2 SASEGT. The germline V and J ends were trimmed by 1 base and 8 bases, with 8 bases remaining between them. The CDR3 here is CASSEGGLGYTF. The CDR3 DNA follows: TGTGCCAGCAGTGAAGGGGGCCTGGGCTACACCTTC.

In DNA form, the CDR3 reads TGTGCCAGCAGCCTTGGGGGAGGTTATGCCGGGGAGACCCAGTACTTC. This gives the protein CASSLGGGYAGETQYF. The V gene is TRBV3-1 (or the pseudogene TRBV3-2), the J gene TRBJ2-5, with D possibly being TRBD2 (6 bases). The CDR3 extends over 16 amino acids. V dropped 4 bases and J dropped 5 bases, with 20 bases sitting between them. In germline, CDR1 is LGHDT, CDR2 YNNKEL (reference sequence).

The gene calls are TRBV28 and TRBJ2-3; 7 nucleotides align to TRBD1. The V segment lost 5 bases and the J segment 5 bases; nucleotides outside the gene matches: 16. CDR3 size: 17 residues. The germline V gene encodes CDR1 MDHEN and CDR2 SYDVKM. CDR3 residues: CASSMIRDSPFRDTQYF. DNA for the CDR3: TGTGCCAGCAGTATGATACGGGACAGTCCCTTCAGAGATACGCAGTATTTT.

The chain employs TRBV1 and TRBJ2-3; the table names TRBD2, a call not compared with the DNA. TRBV1 is flagged as a pseudogene. The CDR3 runs to 16 residues. The CDR3 DNA reads as TGCACCAGCAGCCAAGAGGAACTAGAGGCTTTAGATACGCAGTATTTT. Translated, it gives CTSSQEELEALDTQYF.

The chain joins TRBV27 to TRBJ2-7, with 9 positions matching TRBD1. V gave up 4 bases and J gave up 2 bases; unmatched junction bases: 3. In germline, CDR1 is MNHEY, CDR2 SMNVEV (reference sequence). CDR3 length: 14 residues. For the CDR3, the DNA is TGTGCCAGCAGTTCTGGGACAGGGCCCTACGAGCAGTACTTC. This encodes CASSSGTGPYEQYF.

The chain joins TRBV4-1 to TRBJ2-7, with a weak D call TRBD1 (5 bases). The CDR3 spans 15 residues. Trimming took off 3 bases at V and 5 bases at J, with 17 bases between the two ends. Germline V lookup: CDR1 MGHRA, CDR2 YSYEKL. Here the CDR3 reads CASSQNGAGIDEQYF. CDR3 nucleotide sequence: TGCGCCAGCAGCCAGAATGGGGCAGGGATCGACGAGCAGTACTTC.

This chain joins TRBV6-4 and TRBJ1-5; D remains ambiguous. CDR3 length: 13 residues. Trimming left V 4 bases short and J 3 bases short, with 7 bases between. Germline V gene sequence: CDR1 MRHNA, CDR2 SNTAGT. CDR3 residues: CASSVSINQPQHF. The CDR3 nucleotides are TGTGCCAGCAGTGTTAGTATCAATCAGCCCCAGCATTTT.

This chain's CDR3 is CSVERDSSYEQYF. CDR3 nucleotides: TGCAGCGTTGAGAGGGACAGTTCCTACGAGCAGTACTTC. The chain couples TRBV29-1 to TRBJ2-7; 7 bases line up with TRBD1. The CDR3 spans 13 residues. The J segment lost 1 base and the V segment lost 3 bases, leaving 3 bases of the junction unmatched. Germline V gives CDR1 SQVTM, CDR2 ANQGSEA.